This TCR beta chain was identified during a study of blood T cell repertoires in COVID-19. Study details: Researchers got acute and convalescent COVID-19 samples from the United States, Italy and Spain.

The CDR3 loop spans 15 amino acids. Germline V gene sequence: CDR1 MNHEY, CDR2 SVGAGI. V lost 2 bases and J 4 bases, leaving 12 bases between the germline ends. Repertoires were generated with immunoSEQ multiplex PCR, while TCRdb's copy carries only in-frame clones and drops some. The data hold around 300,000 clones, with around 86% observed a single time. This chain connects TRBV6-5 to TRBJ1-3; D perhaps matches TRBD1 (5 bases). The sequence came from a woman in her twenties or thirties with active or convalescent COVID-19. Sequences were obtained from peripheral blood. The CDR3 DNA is TGTGCCAGCAGTTACAAGGGACTCCCCGGAAACACCATATATTTT. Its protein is CASSYKGLPGNTIYF.